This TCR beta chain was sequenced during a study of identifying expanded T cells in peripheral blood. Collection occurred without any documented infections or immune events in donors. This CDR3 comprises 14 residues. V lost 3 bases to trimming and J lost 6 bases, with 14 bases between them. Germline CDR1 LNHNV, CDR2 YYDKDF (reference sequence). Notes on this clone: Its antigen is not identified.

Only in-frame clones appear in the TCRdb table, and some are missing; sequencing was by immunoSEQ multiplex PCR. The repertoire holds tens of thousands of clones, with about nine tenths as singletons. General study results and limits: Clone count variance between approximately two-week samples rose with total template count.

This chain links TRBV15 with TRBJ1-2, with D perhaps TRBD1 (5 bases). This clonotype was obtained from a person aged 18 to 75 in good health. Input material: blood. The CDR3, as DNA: TGTGCCACCAGCAGCGCCTCCCGGGGCCATGGCTACACCTTC. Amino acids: CATSSASRGHGYTF.